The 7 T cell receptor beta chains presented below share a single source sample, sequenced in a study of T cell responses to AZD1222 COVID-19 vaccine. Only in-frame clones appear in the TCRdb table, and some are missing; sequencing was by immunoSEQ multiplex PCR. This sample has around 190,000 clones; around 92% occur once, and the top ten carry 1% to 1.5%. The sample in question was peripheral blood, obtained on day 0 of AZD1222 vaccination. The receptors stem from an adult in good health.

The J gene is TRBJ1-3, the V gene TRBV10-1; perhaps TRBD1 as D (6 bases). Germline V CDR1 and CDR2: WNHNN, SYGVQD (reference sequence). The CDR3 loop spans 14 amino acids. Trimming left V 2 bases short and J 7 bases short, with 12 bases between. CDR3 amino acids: CASSEDQGKNTIYF. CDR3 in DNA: TGCGCCAGCAGTGAGGATCAGGGGAAGAACACCATATATTTT.

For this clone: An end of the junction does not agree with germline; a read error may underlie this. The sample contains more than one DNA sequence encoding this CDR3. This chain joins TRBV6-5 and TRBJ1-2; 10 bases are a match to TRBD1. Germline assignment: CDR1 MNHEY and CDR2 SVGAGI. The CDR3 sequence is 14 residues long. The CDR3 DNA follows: TGCGCCAGCAGTTACAGGGACAGGGGCTATGGCTACACCTTC. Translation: CASSYRDRGYGYTF.

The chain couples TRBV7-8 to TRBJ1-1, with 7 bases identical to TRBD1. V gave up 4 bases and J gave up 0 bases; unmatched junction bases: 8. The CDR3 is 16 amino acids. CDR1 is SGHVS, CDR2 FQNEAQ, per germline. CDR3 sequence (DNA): TGTGCCAGCAGCTCGCACGCGGGACAGATGAACACTGAAGCTTTCTTT. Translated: CASSSHAGQMNTEAFF.

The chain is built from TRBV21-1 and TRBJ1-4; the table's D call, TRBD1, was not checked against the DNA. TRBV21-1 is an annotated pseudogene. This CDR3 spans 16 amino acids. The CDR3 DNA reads TGTGCCAGCAGGGACAGTTCAGGGCGGACTAATGAAAAACTGTTTTTT. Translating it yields CASRDSSGRTNEKLFF.

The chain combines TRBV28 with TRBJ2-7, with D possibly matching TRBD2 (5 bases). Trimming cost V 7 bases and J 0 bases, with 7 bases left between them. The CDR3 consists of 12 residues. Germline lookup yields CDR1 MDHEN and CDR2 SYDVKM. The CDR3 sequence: CASKDSSYEQYF. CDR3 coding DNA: TGTGCCAGCAAGGACTCCTCCTACGAGCAGTACTTC.

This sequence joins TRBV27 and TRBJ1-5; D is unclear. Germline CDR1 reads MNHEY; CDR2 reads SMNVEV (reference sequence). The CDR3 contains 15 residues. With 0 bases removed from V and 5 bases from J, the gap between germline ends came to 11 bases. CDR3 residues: CASSLSGGQDQPQHF. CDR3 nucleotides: TGTGCCAGCAGTTTATCGGGAGGGCAAGATCAGCCCCAGCATTTT.

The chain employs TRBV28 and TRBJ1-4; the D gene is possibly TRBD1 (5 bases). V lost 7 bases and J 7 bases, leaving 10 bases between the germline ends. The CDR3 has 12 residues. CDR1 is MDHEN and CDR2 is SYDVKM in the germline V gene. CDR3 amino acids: CASTTGGEKLFF. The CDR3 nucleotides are TGTGCCAGCACCACGGGGGGTGAAAAACTGTTTTTT. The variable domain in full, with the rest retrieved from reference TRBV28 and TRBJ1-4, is DVKVTQSSRYLVKRTGEKVFLECVQDMDHENMFWYRQDPGLGLRLIYFSYDVKMKEKGDIPEGYSVSREKKERFSLILESASTNQTSMYLCASTTGGEKLFFGSGTQLSVL.